What follows describes a single T cell receptor beta chain. Its antigen is not known. Repertoires were generated with immunoSEQ multiplex PCR, while TCRdb's copy carries only in-frame clones and drops some. This table has over 200,000 clones, around nine tenths appearing once. The sample belongs to a study of cytomegalovirus exposure and HLA in healthy donors. The CDR3 loop spans 13 amino acids. Germline CDR1 SGHRS, CDR2 YFSETQ. V was trimmed by 1 base and J by 5 bases, leaving 9 bases between them. Separate from the approximately 670-subject first cohort was the approximately 110-subject validation cohort, to which the donors belonged. Study-wide points: Usually a TCR sequence was rare, but some public TCRs were found in many donors. Researchers catalogued roughly 170 TCR beta chains as cytomegalovirus-associated. TCR clusters originating in the first cohort tended to co-occur in the roughly 130 validation repertoires, according to a later analysis.

V usage is TRBV5-1 and J usage is TRBJ1-2, with D possibly TRBD1 on 5 matching bases. The clonotype was recovered from a woman under 30 in good health and CMV-seronegative. Input material: PBMCs. The CDR3 loop is CASSLSGGYGYTF. The CDR3 bases are TGCGCCAGCAGCTTGAGCGGGGGTTATGGCTACACCTTC.